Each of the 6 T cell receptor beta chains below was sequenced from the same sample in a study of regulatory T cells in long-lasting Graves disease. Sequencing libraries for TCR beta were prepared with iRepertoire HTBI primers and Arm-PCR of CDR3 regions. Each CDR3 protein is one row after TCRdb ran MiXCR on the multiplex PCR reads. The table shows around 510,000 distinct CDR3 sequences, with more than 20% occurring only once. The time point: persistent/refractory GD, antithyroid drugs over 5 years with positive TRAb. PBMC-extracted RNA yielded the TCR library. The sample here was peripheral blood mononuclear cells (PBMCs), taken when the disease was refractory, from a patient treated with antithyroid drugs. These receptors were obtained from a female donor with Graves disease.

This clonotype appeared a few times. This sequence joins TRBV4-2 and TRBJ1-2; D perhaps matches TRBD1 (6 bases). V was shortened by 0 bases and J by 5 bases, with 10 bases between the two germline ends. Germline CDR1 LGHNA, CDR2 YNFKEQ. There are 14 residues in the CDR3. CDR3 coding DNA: TGTGCCAGCAGCCAAGAGGACAGCAGATATGGCTACACCTTC. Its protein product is CASSQEDSRYGYTF.

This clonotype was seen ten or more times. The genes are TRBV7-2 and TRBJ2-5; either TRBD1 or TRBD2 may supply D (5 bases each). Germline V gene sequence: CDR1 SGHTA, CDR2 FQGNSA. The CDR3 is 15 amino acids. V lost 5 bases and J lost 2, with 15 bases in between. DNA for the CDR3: TGTGCCAGCAGCCCAGGGTGGGGACCACAAGAGACCCAGTACTTC. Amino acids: CASSPGWGPQETQYF. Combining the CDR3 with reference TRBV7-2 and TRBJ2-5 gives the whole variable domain GAGVSQSPSNKVTEKGKDVELRCDPISGHTALYWYRQSLGQGLEFLIYFQGNSAPDKSGLPSDRFSAERTGGSVSTLTIQRTQQEDSAVYLCASSPGWGPQETQYFGPGTRLLVL.

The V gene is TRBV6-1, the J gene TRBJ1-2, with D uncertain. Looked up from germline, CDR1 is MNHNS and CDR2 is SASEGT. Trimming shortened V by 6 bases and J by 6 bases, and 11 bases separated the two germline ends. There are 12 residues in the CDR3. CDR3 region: CASRTQADGYTF. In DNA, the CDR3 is TGTGCCAGCAGAACTCAGGCCGATGGCTACACCTTC.

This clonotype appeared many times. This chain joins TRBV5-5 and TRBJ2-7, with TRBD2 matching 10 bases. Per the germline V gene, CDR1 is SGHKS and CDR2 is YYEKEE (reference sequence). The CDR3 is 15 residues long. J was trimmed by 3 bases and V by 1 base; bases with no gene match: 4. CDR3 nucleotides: TGTGCCAGCAGCTTGCGGTCTAGCGGGAGCTACGAGCAGTACTTC. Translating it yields CASSLRSSGSYEQYF.

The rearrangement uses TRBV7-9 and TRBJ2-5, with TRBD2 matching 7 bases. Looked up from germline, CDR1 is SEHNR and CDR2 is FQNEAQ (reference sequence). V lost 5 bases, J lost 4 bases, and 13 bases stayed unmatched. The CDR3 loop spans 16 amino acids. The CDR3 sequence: CASSPHSGLVGETQYF. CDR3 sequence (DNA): TGTGCCAGCAGCCCACATAGCGGGCTGGTGGGAGAGACCCAGTACTTC.

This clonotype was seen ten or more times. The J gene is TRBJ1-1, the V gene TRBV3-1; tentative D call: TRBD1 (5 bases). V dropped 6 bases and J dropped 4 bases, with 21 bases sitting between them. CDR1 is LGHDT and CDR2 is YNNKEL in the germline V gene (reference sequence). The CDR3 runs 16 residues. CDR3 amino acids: CASSLGLRVQGTEAFF. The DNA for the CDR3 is TGTGCCAGCAGTTTAGGACTCAGGGTGCAGGGCACTGAAGCTTTCTTT.